This TCR beta chain stems from a study of identical twins (dated by TCRdb to between 2015 and 2016). About the study as a whole: TCR alpha and beta repertoires from monozygotic twins, unrelated adults of various ages and cord blood were deep-sequenced to test whether fetal clonotypes persist. To rule out contamination, replicate twin experiments were performed at different times with different library preparation protocols.

Every donor in the study was a healthy Caucasian. The twin cohort comprised three pairs of female monozygotic twins, all aged roughly 18 to 30 years. Positive isolation kits from Invitrogen were used to isolate CD4+ and CD8+ T cell populations. The investigation overall reported the following: In monozygotic twins, out-of-frame TCR alpha sharing was systematically underestimated by recombination models, although the models agreed with sharing between unrelated individuals. Compared with coincidental sharing between unrelated individuals, out-of-frame TCR alpha sequences shared between twins showed an excess of sequences with low generation probability. In beta out-of-frame sequences, excess twin sharing was weaker, because having fewer shared sequences lowered the signal-to-noise ratio. Fewer insertions were carried by abundant cord blood beta clonotypes, a similar but weaker trend appeared in young adult naive repertoires, and no such trend appeared in memory repertoires. Conclusions relied on cross-sectional statistical analysis, since the same donors could not be followed over many years. Zero-insertion analyses could be partly confounded by invariant T cells such as MAIT and iNKT, though diverse VJ usage argued against such confounding for most clonotypes.

To prepare the library, 5' RACE was applied. The data were produced on an Illumina HiSeq 2000. Template switching introduced a universal primer binding site; the final cDNA contained a unique molecular identifier, enabling accurate counting of TCR cDNA molecules. Specific primers in the conserved constant-segment region were used to synthesize first-strand cDNA for TCR alpha and beta chains. To control for contamination, every cDNA library was double barcoded, receiving both a SMART-Mk sample barcode and Illumina barcodes. Two successive PCR steps introduced TruSeq adapter sequences along with Illumina sample barcodes. The TCR alpha and beta cDNA libraries were sequenced on the Illumina HiSeq platform using custom primers. The original pipeline was this. MiGEC was used to process raw reads and extract unique molecular identifiers, and MiXCR was used to find CDR3 positions. Recombination models were inferred per individual with the repgenHMM and IGoR tools using an EM algorithm. The analysis of shared clonotypes was done with the tcR package in R, with sharing normalized by the product of cloneset sizes. To study raw recombination without the effects of thymic and clonal selection, out-of-frame nonproductive sequences were analyzed. In-frame beta chains were kept once TCRdb had trimmed the public reads at Q25 with fastp and called clones with MiXCR. Duplicate CDR3 protein sequences are folded into a single record with the most common DNA and genes. TCRdb's processing, not the authors' own work, is the source of the V and J calls. Counted in this sample were about 200,000 distinct CDR3 sequences; 6.5% of them appeared once. The ten largest account for roughly 14% of the sample.

The table lists this clonotype with many counts. Its target antigen remains unknown. Base qualities are not at hand, and no much larger clone is one base apart. The data also belong to a second study, concerning T cells expressing NK-cell markers. The second study, in turn, reports: Under 10 donors provided sorted CD3+CD56+NKG2C+, CD3+CD56+NKG2C- and CD3+CD56-NKG2C+ T-cell subsets, whose TCR beta-chain repertoires were profiled. Among the eight sequenced donors, only one was HCMV-seronegative, while the other seven were HCMV-seropositive. In several experiments an anti-gammadeltaTCR antibody was added to restrict sorting to alphabetaTCR-expressing T cells. For six donors, the dominant CD3+CD56+NKG2C+ clonotypes were among the top 10 CD8+ clonotypes and accounted for roughly 1.0-8% of CD8+ T cells. Those dominant clonotypes were again the most abundant among CD3+CD56-NKG2C+ cells in a handful of donors, at about 25-60.1%. It remained unclear whether the expanded NKG2C-expressing T cell clones were specific for HCMV antigens. The study sequenced eight donors, all healthy volunteers chosen at random: three men and five women. HCMV serostatus was determined by detecting HCMV-specific IgG in serum with a commercial ELISA kit. MIGEC handled demultiplexing of the reads and grouping by UMI, while MiTCR was used to assemble and quantify clonotypes. Only TCR cDNA sequences supported by at least two reads were kept to exclude erroneous sequences. The tcR package was used for downstream repertoire analysis, and clonotypes were matched between fractions using CDR3 nucleotide sequence together with V segment. Antigen specificity was annotated against VDJdb with VDJmatch, allowing one amino acid substitution in CDR3.

The receptor was isolated from a woman between 18 and 29 years old in good health. The sequenced sample consisted of CD8+ T cells sorted from blood.

The CDR3 region: CSAPTTSPTGYTF. The nucleotide sequence reads TGCAGTGCTCCGACGACAAGCCCTACGGGCTACACCTTC. The V gene is TRBV20-1 and the J gene is TRBJ1-2, with an unclear D gene assignment. The germline V gene (reference sequence) sets CDR1 to DFQATT and CDR2 to SNEGSKA. V was cut back by 5 bases and J by 8 bases, leaving a gap of 18 bases between them. The CDR3 goes from the cysteine to the phenylalanine over 13 residues. The entry retains the CDR3 DNA only, 39 bases that are in frame from base 1.